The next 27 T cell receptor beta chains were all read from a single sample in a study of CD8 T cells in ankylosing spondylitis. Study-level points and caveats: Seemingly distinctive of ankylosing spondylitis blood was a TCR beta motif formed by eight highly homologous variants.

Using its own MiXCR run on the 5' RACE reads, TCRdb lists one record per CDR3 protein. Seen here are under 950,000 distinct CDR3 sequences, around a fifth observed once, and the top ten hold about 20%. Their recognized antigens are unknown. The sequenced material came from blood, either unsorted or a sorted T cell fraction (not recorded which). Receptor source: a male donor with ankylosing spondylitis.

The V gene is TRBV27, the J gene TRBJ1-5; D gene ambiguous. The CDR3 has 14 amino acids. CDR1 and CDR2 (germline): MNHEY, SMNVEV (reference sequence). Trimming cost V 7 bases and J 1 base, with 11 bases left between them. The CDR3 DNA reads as TGTGCCAGCAAAGAGCTATGGAGCAATCAGCCCCAGCATTTT. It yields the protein CASKELWSNQPQHF.

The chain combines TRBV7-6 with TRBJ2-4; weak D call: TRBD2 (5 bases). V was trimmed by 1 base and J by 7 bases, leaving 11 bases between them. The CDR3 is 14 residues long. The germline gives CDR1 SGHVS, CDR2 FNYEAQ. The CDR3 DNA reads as TGTGCCAGCAGCTTAGGTGGGAGTGACAACATTCAGTACTTC. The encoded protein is CASSLGGSDNIQYF.

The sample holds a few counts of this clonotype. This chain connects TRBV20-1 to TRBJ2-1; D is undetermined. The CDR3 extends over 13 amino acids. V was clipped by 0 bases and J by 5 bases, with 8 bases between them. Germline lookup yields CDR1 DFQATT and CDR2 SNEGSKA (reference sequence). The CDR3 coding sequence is TGCAGTGCTAGAGAAAGGACCCACAATGAGCAGTTCTTC. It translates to CSARERTHNEQFF.

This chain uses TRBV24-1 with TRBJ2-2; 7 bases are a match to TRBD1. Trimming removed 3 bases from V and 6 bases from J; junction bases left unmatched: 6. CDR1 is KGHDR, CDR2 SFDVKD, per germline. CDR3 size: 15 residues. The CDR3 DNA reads TGTGCCACCAGTGATCCGCAGGGGGAACCCGGGGAGCTGTTTTTT. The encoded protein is CATSDPQGEPGELFF.

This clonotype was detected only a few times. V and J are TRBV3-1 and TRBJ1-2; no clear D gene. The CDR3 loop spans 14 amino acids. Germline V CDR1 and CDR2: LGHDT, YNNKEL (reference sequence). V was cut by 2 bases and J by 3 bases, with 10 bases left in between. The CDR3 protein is CASSQLRGDYGYTF. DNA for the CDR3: TGTGCCAGCAGCCAATTACGAGGAGACTATGGCTACACCTTC.

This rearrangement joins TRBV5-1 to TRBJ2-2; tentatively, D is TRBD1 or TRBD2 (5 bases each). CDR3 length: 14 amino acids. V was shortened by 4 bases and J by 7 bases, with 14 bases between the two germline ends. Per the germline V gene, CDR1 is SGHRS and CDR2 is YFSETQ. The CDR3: CASSHLGDVGELFF. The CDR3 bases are TGCGCCAGCAGCCACCTCGGGGACGTCGGGGAGCTGTTTTTT.

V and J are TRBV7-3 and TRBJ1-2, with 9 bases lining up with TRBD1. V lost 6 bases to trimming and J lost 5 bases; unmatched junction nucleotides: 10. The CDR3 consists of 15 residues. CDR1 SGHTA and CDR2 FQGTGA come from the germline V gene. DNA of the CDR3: TGTGCCAGCAGTCCGGACAGGGGAAGAGGGTATGGCTACACCTTC. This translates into CASSPDRGRGYGYTF.

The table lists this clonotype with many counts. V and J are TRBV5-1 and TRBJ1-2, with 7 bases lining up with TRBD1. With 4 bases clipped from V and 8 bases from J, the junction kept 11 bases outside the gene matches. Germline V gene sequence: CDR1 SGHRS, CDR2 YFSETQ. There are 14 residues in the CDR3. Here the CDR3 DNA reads TGCGCCAGCAGCCCGACCTTGACAGGGTTGGGCTACACCTTC. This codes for CASSPTLTGLGYTF.

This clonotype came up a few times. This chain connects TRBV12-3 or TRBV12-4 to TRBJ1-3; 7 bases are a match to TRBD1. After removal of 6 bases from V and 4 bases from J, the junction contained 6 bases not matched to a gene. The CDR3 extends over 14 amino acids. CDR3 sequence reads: CASRETGRGNTIYF. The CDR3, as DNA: TGTGCCAGCAGAGAGACAGGGAGAGGAAACACCATATATTTT.

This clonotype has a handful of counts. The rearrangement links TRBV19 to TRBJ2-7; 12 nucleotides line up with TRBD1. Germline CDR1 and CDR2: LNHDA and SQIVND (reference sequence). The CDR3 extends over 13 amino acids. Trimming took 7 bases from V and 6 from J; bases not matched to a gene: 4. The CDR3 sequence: CASTGTGGVEQYF. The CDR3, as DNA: TGTGCCAGTACCGGGACAGGGGGCGTCGAGCAGTACTTC.

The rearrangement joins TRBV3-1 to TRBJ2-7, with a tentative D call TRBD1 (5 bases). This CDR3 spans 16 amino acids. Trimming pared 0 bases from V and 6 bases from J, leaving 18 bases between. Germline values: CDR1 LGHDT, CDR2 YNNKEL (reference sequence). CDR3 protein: CASSQDRGYRTTEQYF. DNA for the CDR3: TGTGCCAGCAGCCAAGATAGGGGCTATCGGACCACCGAGCAGTACTTC.

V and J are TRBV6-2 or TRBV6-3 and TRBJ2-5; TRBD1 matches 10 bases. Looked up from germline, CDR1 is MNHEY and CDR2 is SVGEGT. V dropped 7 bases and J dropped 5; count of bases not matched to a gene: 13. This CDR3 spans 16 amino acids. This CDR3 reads CASIPPLGTGDETQYF. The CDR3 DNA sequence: TGTGCCAGCATTCCACCTTTGGGGACAGGGGACGAGACCCAGTACTTC.

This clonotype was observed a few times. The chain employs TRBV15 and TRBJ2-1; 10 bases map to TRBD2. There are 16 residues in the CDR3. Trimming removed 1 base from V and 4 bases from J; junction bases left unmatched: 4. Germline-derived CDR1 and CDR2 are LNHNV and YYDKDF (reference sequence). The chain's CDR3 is CATSRGSGGEYNEQFF. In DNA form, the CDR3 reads TGTGCCACCAGCAGAGGGAGCGGGGGGGAGTACAATGAGCAGTTCTTC. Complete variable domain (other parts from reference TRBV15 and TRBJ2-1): DAMVIQNPRYQVTQFGKPVTLSCSQTLNHNVMYWYQQKSSQAPKLLFHYYDKDFNNEADTPDNFQSRRPNTSFCFLDIRSPGLGDTAMYLCATSRGSGGEYNEQFFGPGTRLTVL.

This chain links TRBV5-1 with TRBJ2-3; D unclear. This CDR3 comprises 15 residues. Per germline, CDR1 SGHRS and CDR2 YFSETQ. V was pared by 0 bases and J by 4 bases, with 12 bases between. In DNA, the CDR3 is TGCGCCAGCAGCTTGGACAATCCTGGGGCAGATACGCAGTATTTT. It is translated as CASSLDNPGADTQYF.

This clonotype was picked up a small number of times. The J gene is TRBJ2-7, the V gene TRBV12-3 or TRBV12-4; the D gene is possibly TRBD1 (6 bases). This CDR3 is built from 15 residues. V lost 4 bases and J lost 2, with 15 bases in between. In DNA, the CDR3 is TGTGCCAGCAGTTCCTTGTGGACAGAGACCTACGAGCAGTACTTC. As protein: CASSSLWTETYEQYF.

The CDR3 DNA reads TGTGCCAGCAGTCCCGGGACAGGGGGCGGCCTTGCTTATGGCTACACCTTC. Translation: CASSPGTGGGLAYGYTF. The chain employs TRBV28 and TRBJ1-2; TRBD1 agrees at 12 bases. The CDR3 length is 17 residues. Germline CDR1 is MDHEN and CDR2 is SYDVKM. Trimming took 5 bases from V and 5 from J; bases not matched to a gene: 12.

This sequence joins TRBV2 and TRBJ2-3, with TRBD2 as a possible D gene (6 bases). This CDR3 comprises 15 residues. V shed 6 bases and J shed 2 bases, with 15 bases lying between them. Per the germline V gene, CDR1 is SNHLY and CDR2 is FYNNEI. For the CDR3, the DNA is TGTGCCAGCAGATCAGCCGGGAGTAACACAGATACGCAGTATTTT. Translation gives CASRSAGSNTDTQYF. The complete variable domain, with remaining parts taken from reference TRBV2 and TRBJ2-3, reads EPEVTQTPSHQVTQMGQEVILRCVPISNHLYFYWYRQILGQKVEFLVSFYNNEISEKSEIFDDQFSVERPDGSNFTLKIRSTKLEDSAMYFCASRSAGSNTDTQYFGPGTRLTVL.

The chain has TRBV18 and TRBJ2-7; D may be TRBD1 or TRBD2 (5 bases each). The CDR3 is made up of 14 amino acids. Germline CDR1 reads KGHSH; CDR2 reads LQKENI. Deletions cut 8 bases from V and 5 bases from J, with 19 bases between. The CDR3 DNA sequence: TGTGCCAGCACGAAGGATCGAGGGGCCAACGAGCAGTACTTC. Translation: CASTKDRGANEQYF.

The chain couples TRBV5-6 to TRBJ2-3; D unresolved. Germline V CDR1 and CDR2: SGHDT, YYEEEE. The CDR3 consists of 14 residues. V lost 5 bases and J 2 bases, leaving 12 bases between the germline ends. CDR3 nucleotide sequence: TGTGCCAGCAGACGCACAAAAGACACAGATACGCAGTATTTT. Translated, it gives CASRRTKDTDTQYF.

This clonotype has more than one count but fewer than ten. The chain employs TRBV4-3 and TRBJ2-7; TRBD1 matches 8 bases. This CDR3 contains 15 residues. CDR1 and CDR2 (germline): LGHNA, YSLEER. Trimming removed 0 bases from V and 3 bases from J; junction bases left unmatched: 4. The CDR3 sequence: CASSQDRTGIYEQYF. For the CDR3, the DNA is TGCGCCAGCAGCCAAGATCGGACAGGGATCTACGAGCAGTACTTC.

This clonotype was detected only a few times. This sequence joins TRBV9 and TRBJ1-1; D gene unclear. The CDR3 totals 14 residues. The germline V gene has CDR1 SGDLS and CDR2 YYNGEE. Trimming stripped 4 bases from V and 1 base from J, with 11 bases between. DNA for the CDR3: TGTGCCAGCAGCCCAATCGACCGGAACACTGAAGCTTTCTTT. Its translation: CASSPIDRNTEAFF.

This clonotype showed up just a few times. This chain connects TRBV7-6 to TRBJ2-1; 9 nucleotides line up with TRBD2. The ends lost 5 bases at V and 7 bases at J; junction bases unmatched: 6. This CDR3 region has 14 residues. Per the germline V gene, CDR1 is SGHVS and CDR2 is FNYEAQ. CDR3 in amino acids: CASSDTSGWNEQFF. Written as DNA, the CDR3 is TGTGCCAGCAGCGATACTAGCGGGTGGAATGAGCAGTTCTTC.

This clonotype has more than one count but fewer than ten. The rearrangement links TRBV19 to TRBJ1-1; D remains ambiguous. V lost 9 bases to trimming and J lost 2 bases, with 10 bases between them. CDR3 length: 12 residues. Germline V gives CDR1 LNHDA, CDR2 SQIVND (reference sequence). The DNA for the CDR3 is TGTGCCAGCCGCCTCACCAACACTGAAGCTTTCTTT. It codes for CASRLTNTEAFF.

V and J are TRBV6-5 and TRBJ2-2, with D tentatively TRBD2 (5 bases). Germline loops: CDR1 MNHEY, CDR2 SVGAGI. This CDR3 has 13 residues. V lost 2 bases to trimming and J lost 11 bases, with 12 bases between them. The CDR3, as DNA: TGTGCCAGCAGTTACGATCGGGGTTCTGAGCTGTTTTTT. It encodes CASSYDRGSELFF.

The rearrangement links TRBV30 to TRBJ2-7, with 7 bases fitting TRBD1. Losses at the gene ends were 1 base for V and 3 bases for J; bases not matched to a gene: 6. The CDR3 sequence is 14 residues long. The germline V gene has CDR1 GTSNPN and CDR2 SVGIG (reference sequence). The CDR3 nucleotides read TGTGCCTGGAGTGCCGGGACAGCTTTCTACGAGCAGTACTTC. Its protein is CAWSAGTAFYEQYF.

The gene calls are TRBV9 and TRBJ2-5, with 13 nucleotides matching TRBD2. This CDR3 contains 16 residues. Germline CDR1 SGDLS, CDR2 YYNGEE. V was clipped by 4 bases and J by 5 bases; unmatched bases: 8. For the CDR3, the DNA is TGTGCCAGCAGCTTCGGAACTAGCGGGAGGGTCGAGACCCAGTACTTC. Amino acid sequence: CASSFGTSGRVETQYF.

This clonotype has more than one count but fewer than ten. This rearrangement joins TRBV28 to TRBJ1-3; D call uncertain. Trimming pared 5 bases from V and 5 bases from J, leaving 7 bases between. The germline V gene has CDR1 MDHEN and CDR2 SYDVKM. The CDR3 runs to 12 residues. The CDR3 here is CASSPIRNTIYF. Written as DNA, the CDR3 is TGTGCCAGCAGTCCTATCAGAAACACCATATATTTT.